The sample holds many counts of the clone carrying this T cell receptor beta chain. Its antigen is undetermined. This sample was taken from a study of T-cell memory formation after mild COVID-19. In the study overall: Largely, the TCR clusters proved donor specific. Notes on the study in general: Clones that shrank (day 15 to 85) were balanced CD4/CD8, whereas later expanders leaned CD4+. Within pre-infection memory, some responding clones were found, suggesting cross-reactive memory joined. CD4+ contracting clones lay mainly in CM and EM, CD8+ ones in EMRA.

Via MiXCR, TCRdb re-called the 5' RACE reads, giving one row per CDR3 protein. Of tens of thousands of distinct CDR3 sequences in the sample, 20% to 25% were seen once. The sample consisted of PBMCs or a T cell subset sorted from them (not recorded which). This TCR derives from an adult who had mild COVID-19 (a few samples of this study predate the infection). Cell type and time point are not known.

The CDR3 loop is CASSSPGGNGYTF. The DNA of the CDR3 is TGTGCCAGCAGTTCCCCTGGTGGGAATGGCTACACCTTC. The rearrangement links TRBV28 to TRBJ1-2; D gene uncertain. This CDR3 contains 13 residues. Trimming took off 4 bases at V and 6 bases at J, with 12 bases between the two ends. The germline gives CDR1 MDHEN, CDR2 SYDVKM.